The 9 T cell receptor beta chains presented below share a single source sample, sequenced in a study of blood T cell repertoires in COVID-19. Assay: immunoSEQ multiplex PCR; the TCRdb copy retains only in-frame clones and omits some. The profile shows about 260,000 clones, roughly nine tenths of them singletons. Sequencing was carried out using peripheral blood. The receptors derive from a middle-aged man who had recovered from COVID-19.

V usage is TRBV30 and J usage is TRBJ1-2; TRBD1 might be the D (5 bases). Germline V lookup: CDR1 GTSNPN, CDR2 SVGIG (reference sequence). This CDR3 is built from 15 residues. Trimming removed 6 bases from V and 1 base from J, with 18 bases in between. The CDR3 nucleotides are TGTGCCTGTGCCGGGGGGACCCTTTTTAACTATGGCTACACCTTC. It translates to CACAGGTLFNYGYTF.

This sequence joins TRBV9 and TRBJ1-2; D uncertain. The CDR3 is 18 amino acids. Trimming shortened V by 4 bases and J by 3 bases, and 25 bases separated the two germline ends. Germline V gene lookup returns CDR1 SGDLS and CDR2 YYNGEE. The CDR3 DNA reads as TGTGCCAGCAGCCCTTCCCAGTCCGTTGTTACGGCGGACTATGGCTACACCTTC. As protein: CASSPSQSVVTADYGYTF.

This chain joins TRBV9 and TRBJ2-3; D remains ambiguous. Germline assignment: CDR1 SGDLS and CDR2 YYNGEE. V was trimmed by 3 bases and J by 4 bases, leaving 21 bases between them. The CDR3 runs to 17 residues. CDR3 amino acids: CASSGRPHAPHSDTQYF. DNA of the CDR3: TGTGCCAGCAGCGGGAGACCGCATGCCCCTCATTCAGATACGCAGTATTTT.

The rearrangement joins TRBV7-3 to TRBJ2-7; D is unresolved. Trimming stripped 1 base from V and 3 bases from J, with 7 bases between. Germline V gives CDR1 SGHTA, CDR2 FQGTGA. This CDR3 region has 13 residues. CDR3 nucleotides: TGTGCCAGCAGCTTAAGTCCAAACTACGAGCAGTACTTC. Its translation is CASSLSPNYEQYF.

The CDR3 region is CATSRGDFPGELFF. Written as DNA, the CDR3 is TGTGCCACCAGCAGAGGGGACTTCCCCGGGGAGCTGTTTTTT. J is TRBJ2-2 and V is TRBV15, with a possible D match to TRBD2 (6 bases). V was clipped by 1 base and J by 6 bases, with 9 bases between them. Per the germline V gene, CDR1 is LNHNV and CDR2 is YYDKDF (reference sequence). CDR3 size: 14 residues.

V usage is TRBV27 and J usage is TRBJ2-1; D possibly corresponds to TRBD1 (6 bases). Looked up from germline, CDR1 is MNHEY and CDR2 is SMNVEV (reference sequence). Between the trimmed V and J ends, which lost 3 bases and 0 bases, there was a span of 9 bases. The CDR3 contains 15 residues. The CDR3 reads CASSFTGTSYNEQFF. In DNA form, the CDR3 reads TGTGCCAGCAGTTTCACAGGGACCTCCTACAATGAGCAGTTCTTC.

The chain combines TRBV27 with TRBJ2-1; possibly TRBD1 for D (5 bases). In germline, CDR1 is MNHEY, CDR2 SMNVEV (reference sequence). Trimming shortened V by 2 bases and J by 3 bases, and 11 bases separated the two germline ends. The CDR3 spans 15 residues. The CDR3 sequence: CASSLGPTVYNEQFF. CDR3 bases: TGTGCCAGCAGTTTAGGCCCGACAGTCTACAATGAGCAGTTCTTC.

This clone has only a few counts. CDR3 sequence: CASSFGTGFDQPQHF. The CDR3, as DNA: TGTGCCAGCAGTTTCGGGACAGGGTTTGATCAGCCCCAGCATTTT. The chain combines TRBV9 with TRBJ1-5; 9 positions agree with TRBD1. J gave up 5 bases and V 5 bases, and 8 bases lay outside the gene matches. CDR1 SGDLS and CDR2 YYNGEE come from the germline V gene. The CDR3 spans 15 residues.

The chain is built from TRBV19 and TRBJ2-7; 9 nucleotides match TRBD1. CDR1 and CDR2 from the germline V gene are LNHDA and SQIVND (reference sequence). The CDR3 contains 15 residues. J gave up 4 bases and V 8 bases, and 12 bases lay outside the gene matches. CDR3 in amino acids: CASGAPGQGVYEQYF. Written as DNA, the CDR3 is TGTGCCAGTGGCGCCCCGGGACAGGGTGTTTACGAGCAGTACTTC.